This entry describes one T cell receptor beta chain. The antigen remains undetermined. These data originate in a study of monozygotic twins with inflammatory bowel disease. Findings and caveats of the study: Healthy co-twins exceeded IBD patients in TCRbeta diversity as measured by inverse Simpson. Clonotype sharing was lower in IBD patients than healthy twins, most markedly with disease activity.

Used for each TCR library was about 3,800 ng of total RNA. Each CDR3 protein gets one entry in TCRdb, which reprocessed the 5' RACE reads and gives no DNA. The sample shows fewer than 450,000 distinct CDR3 sequences, and just over 2.5% sits with its ten largest clones. CDR3 length: 14 amino acids. Per germline, CDR1 SQVTM and CDR2 ANQGSEA. The gene calls are TRBV29-1 and TRBJ1-2; the D gene TCRdb calls, TRBD1, cannot be checked with no DNA. The sample consisted of blood. This clonotype was obtained from a human donor with ulcerative colitis or Crohn's disease, or a healthy co-twin of an affected twin (not recorded which). The CDR3 region is CSVLGTGGNYGYTF.